Listed below are T cell receptor beta chains from one sample, sequenced in a study of technical replicates of blood from several donors. The method was immunoSEQ multiplex PCR; TCRdb's version includes in-frame clones alone and lacks a portion of them. This table has roughly 69,000 clones, about 97% appearing once. The sequencing input was T cells isolated from PBMCs. These receptors came from a human donor in good health. CDR3s include the opening cysteine and the closing phenylalanine or tryptophan. Fields, in order: CDR3 length, V gene, D gene, J gene, CDR3 protein. A D gene is named only where the DNA matches it firmly.

cdr3_length: 16
v_call: TRBV10-3
d_call: TRBD1
j_call: TRBJ1-2
cdr3_aa: CAISEYNFDRVDGYTF

cdr3_length: 14
v_call: TRBV28
d_call: NA
j_call: TRBJ1-5
cdr3_aa: CASSLRRGNQPQHF

cdr3_length: 14
v_call: TRBV9
d_call: TRBD1
j_call: TRBJ1-5
cdr3_aa: CASSSRDSYQPQHF

cdr3_length: 16
v_call: TRBV18
d_call: NA
j_call: TRBJ2-7
cdr3_aa: CASSSTAGLLSREQYF

cdr3_length: 14
v_call: TRBV27
d_call: NA
j_call: TRBJ1-5
cdr3_aa: CASSLSLVGQPQHF

cdr3_length: 13
v_call: TRBV30
d_call: NA
j_call: TRBJ1-3
cdr3_aa: CACLQGPGNTIYF

cdr3_length: 15
v_call: TRBV7-9
d_call: NA
j_call: TRBJ2-1
cdr3_aa: CASSLGRGSYNEQFF

cdr3_length: 15
v_call: TRBV9
d_call: NA
j_call: TRBJ1-2
cdr3_aa: CASSLRDSYPYGYTF

cdr3_length: 11
v_call: TRBV20-1
d_call: NA
j_call: TRBJ1-2
cdr3_aa: CSADGGYGYTF

cdr3_length: 12
v_call: TRBV6-1
d_call: TRBD2
j_call: TRBJ2-7
cdr3_aa: CASSGGLLEQYF

cdr3_length: 13
v_call: TRBV6-4
d_call: NA
j_call: TRBJ1-1
cdr3_aa: CASSATGNTEAFF

cdr3_length: 12
v_call: TRBV18
d_call: NA
j_call: TRBJ2-7
cdr3_aa: CASSPENYEQYF

cdr3_length: 16
v_call: TRBV28
d_call: TRBD1
j_call: TRBJ1-1
cdr3_aa: CASSSDRGHLLAEAFF

cdr3_length: 13
v_call: TRBV28
d_call: NA
j_call: TRBJ2-3
cdr3_aa: CASSYAGTDTQYF

cdr3_length: 11
v_call: TRBV28
d_call: NA
j_call: TRBJ1-1
cdr3_aa: CASKSRTEAFF

cdr3_length: 15
v_call: TRBV11-2
d_call: NA
j_call: TRBJ2-5
cdr3_aa: CASSLGYSGQETQYF

cdr3_length: 12
v_call: TRBV19
d_call: TRBD1
j_call: TRBJ1-2
cdr3_aa: CASSIRTGGYTF

cdr3_length: 13
v_call: TRBV6-5
d_call: TRBD1
j_call: TRBJ2-7
cdr3_aa: CASSTGTGDEQYF

cdr3_length: 14
v_call: TRBV9
d_call: TRBD1
j_call: TRBJ1-3
cdr3_aa: CASSPTGPGNTIYF

cdr3_length: 16
v_call: TRBV28
d_call: TRBD1
j_call: TRBJ1-3
cdr3_aa: CASSEPGTDAGNTIYF

cdr3_length: 13
v_call: TRBV6-4
d_call: NA
j_call: TRBJ2-5
cdr3_aa: CASSDRPGETQYF

cdr3_length: 15
v_call: TRBV11-3
d_call: TRBD2
j_call: TRBJ2-7
cdr3_aa: CASSFSGGSSYEQYF

cdr3_length: 16
v_call: TRBV30
d_call: TRBD1
j_call: TRBJ1-5
cdr3_aa: CAWSLYRGVGNQPQHF

cdr3_length: 17
v_call: TRBV5-1
d_call: NA
j_call: TRBJ2-6
cdr3_aa: CASSSRDMGSGANVLTF

cdr3_length: 16
v_call: TRBV4-1
d_call: TRBD1
j_call: TRBJ1-3
cdr3_aa: CASSQYGTGLRNTIYF

cdr3_length: 15
v_call: TRBV18
d_call: NA
j_call: TRBJ2-7
cdr3_aa: CASSDSGPTFYEQYF

cdr3_length: 13
v_call: TRBV6-5
d_call: NA
j_call: TRBJ1-2
cdr3_aa: CASRVTGMERYTF

cdr3_length: 12
v_call: TRBV28
d_call: NA
j_call: TRBJ2-1
cdr3_aa: CASSLGGNEQFF

cdr3_length: 14
v_call: TRBV19
d_call: TRBD1
j_call: TRBJ1-2
cdr3_aa: CASSMGDRGYGYTF

cdr3_length: 19
v_call: TRBV9
d_call: TRBD2
j_call: TRBJ2-2
cdr3_aa: CASSVSRASGRSNTGELFF

cdr3_length: 13
v_call: TRBV7-2
d_call: NA
j_call: TRBJ2-5
cdr3_aa: CASSVGTLETQYF

cdr3_length: 15
v_call: TRBV7-3
d_call: NA
j_call: TRBJ1-1
cdr3_aa: CASSLNLGGNTEAFF

cdr3_length: 13
v_call: TRBV29-1
d_call: TRBD1
j_call: TRBJ2-1
cdr3_aa: CSVTRTGSNEQFF

cdr3_length: 16
v_call: TRBV13
d_call: TRBD1
j_call: TRBJ2-7
cdr3_aa: CASSLYRGHGSYEQYF

cdr3_length: 15
v_call: TRBV11-3
d_call: TRBD1
j_call: TRBJ2-7
cdr3_aa: CASSSRGTGTYEQYF

cdr3_length: 16
v_call: TRBV6-4
d_call: TRBD1
j_call: TRBJ2-7
cdr3_aa: CASSAGQGDLSYEQYF

cdr3_length: 16
v_call: TRBV27
d_call: NA
j_call: TRBJ2-7
cdr3_aa: CASSPSFSGLSYEQYF

cdr3_length: 15
v_call: TRBV2
d_call: TRBD2
j_call: TRBJ2-7
cdr3_aa: CASSGELAGYYEQYF

cdr3_length: 15
v_call: TRBV5-6
d_call: NA
j_call: TRBJ1-4
cdr3_aa: CASSLARSTYEKLFF

cdr3_length: 11
v_call: TRBV19
d_call: NA
j_call: TRBJ1-2
cdr3_aa: CAIAGIYGYTF

cdr3_length: 10
v_call: TRBV20-1
d_call: NA
j_call: TRBJ2-3
cdr3_aa: CSAPSDTQYF

cdr3_length: 18
v_call: TRBV9
d_call: TRBD2
j_call: TRBJ2-1
cdr3_aa: CASSPGTSPAATYNEQFF